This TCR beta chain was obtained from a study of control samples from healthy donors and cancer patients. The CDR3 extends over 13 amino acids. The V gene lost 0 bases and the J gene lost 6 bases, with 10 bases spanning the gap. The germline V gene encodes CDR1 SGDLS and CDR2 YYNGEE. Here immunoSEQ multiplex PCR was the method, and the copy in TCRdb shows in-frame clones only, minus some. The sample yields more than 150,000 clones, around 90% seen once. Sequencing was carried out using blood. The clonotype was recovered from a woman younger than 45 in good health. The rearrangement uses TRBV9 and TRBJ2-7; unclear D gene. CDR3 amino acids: CASSVDRSTEQYF. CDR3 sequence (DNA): TGTGCCAGCAGCGTAGACCGGTCCACCGAGCAGTACTTC.